This is a list of T cell receptor beta chains from one sample in a study of blood T cell repertoires in COVID-19. Clones were sequenced by immunoSEQ multiplex PCR, and TCRdb holds only the in-frame ones, with some missing. This sample carries more than 120,000 clones, 75% to 90% of them seen once, and the ten largest clones take roughly 3.7%. The sequenced sample consisted of PBMCs or T cells enriched from blood (not recorded which). All receptors come from a man in his fifties or sixties in a cohort exposed to, infected with or recovered from COVID-19 (not recorded which). Both conserved end residues are part of each CDR3. The D gene is left open where the match is weak. Some rows mark clone size as missing; the rest say once, few, many or name a class of expanded clone.

many,TRBV19,TRBD1,TRBJ2-7,CASSTDRAYEQYF,TGTGCCAGTAGTACCGACAGGGCCTACGAGCAGTACTTC
.,TRBV19,TRBD1,TRBJ2-1,CASSAPGQGTNEQFF,TGTGCCAGTAGTGCGCCGGGACAGGGGACCAATGAGCAGTTCTTC
.,TRBV27,.,TRBJ2-5,CASSAGGIPQETQYF,TGTGCCAGCAGCGCCGGGGGAATTCCCCAAGAGACCCAGTACTTC
.,TRBV3-1/TRBV3-2,.,TRBJ1-5,CASSQGGSNQPQHF,TGTGCCAGCAGCCAGGGGGGGAGCAATCAGCCCCAGCATTTT
.,TRBV30,.,TRBJ2-1,CAWSVRWSGQAKSSYNEQFF,TGTGCCTGGAGTGTACGGTGGAGCGGGCAGGCTAAGAGCTCCTACAATGAGCAGTTCTTC
.,TRBV27,TRBD1,TRBJ2-2,CASSLSRTGTNTGELFF,TGTGCCAGCAGTTTAAGCCGGACAGGGACGAACACCGGGGAGCTGTTTTTT
.,TRBV5-1,.,TRBJ1-2,CASSLGQIYGYTF,TGCGCCAGCAGCTTGGGGCAGATCTATGGCTACACCTTC
.,TRBV9,TRBD2,TRBJ2-1,CASSASGSSYNEQFF,TGTGCCAGCAGCGCGAGCGGGAGCTCCTACAATGAGCAGTTCTTC
.,TRBV28,.,TRBJ2-7,CASSSRPSYEQYF,TGTGCCAGCAGCTCCAGGCCCTCCTACGAGCAGTACTTC
.,TRBV19,.,TRBJ1-5,CASSRVSNQPQHF,TGTGCCAGTAGCAGGGTTAGCAATCAGCCCCAGCATTTT
.,TRBV7-3,TRBD2,TRBJ2-3,CASSRAIAGGPPDTQYF,TGTGCCAGCAGCCGCGCCATAGCGGGAGGGCCACCAGATACGCAGTATTTT
.,TRBV10-3,TRBD1,TRBJ1-3,CAISGPWGTVAGNTIYF,TGTGCCATCAGTGGACCCTGGGGGACAGTCGCTGGAAACACCATATATTTT
.,TRBV9,TRBD2,TRBJ2-7,CASSQAGVSSEQYF,TGTGCCAGCAGCCAAGCGGGAGTTTCCTCCGAGCAGTACTTC
.,TRBV27,.,TRBJ2-7,CASSLAGTYYEQYF,TGTGCCAGCAGTTTAGCCGGGACATACTACGAGCAGTACTTC
.,TRBV9,TRBD2,TRBJ2-3,CASSVVVAGVTDTQYF,TGTGCCAGCAGCGTAGTGGTAGCGGGGGTCACAGATACGCAGTATTTT
.,TRBV5-4,.,TRBJ2-5,CASSLAGGLPETQYF,TGTGCCAGCAGCTTGGCCGGAGGACTGCCGGAGACCCAGTACTTC
.,TRBV28,.,TRBJ1-1,CASSRSPDTEAFF,TGTGCCAGCAGTCGCTCCCCAGACACTGAAGCTTTCTTT
.,TRBV15,.,TRBJ2-5,CATSGILDGEETQYF,TGTGCCACCAGCGGAATCCTAGACGGGGAAGAGACCCAGTACTTC
.,TRBV9,.,TRBJ2-3,CASSPIPWVGSTDTQYF,TGTGCCAGCAGCCCCATCCCTTGGGTCGGGAGCACAGATACGCAGTATTTT
.,TRBV7-8,.,TRBJ2-7,CASRLGREQYF,TGTGCCAGCAGACTGGGGCGGGAGCAGTACTTC
.,TRBV11-3,.,TRBJ2-7,CASSLDTSPVEQYF,TGTGCCAGCAGCCTCGACACCTCCCCGGTCGAGCAGTACTTC
.,TRBV5-1,TRBD1,TRBJ2-1,CASSLEQGAYNEQFF,TGCGCCAGCAGCTTGGAACAGGGGGCCTACAATGAGCAGTTCTTC
.,TRBV21-1,.,TRBJ2-7,CASSLREVGQGNREQYF,.
.,TRBV2,TRBD1,TRBJ1-1,CASSEARDSWETEAFF,TGTGCCAGCAGTGAAGCGCGGGACAGCTGGGAGACTGAAGCTTTCTTT
.,TRBV7-9,TRBD1,TRBJ1-1,CATRTGQTGTEAFF,TGTGCCACTCGGACAGGGCAGACGGGAACTGAAGCTTTCTTT
.,TRBV7-2,TRBD2,TRBJ2-1,CASSLGLAAYNEQFF,TGTGCCAGCAGCTTAGGACTAGCAGCCTACAATGAGCAGTTCTTC
.,TRBV19,.,TRBJ1-1,CASSITGSGNTEAFF,TGTGCCAGTAGTATAACAGGGTCGGGGAACACTGAAGCTTTCTTT
.,TRBV9,.,TRBJ1-2,CASSSPGKSYGYTF,TGTGCCAGCAGCTCCCCGGGGAAGTCCTATGGCTACACCTTC
.,TRBV6-4,.,TRBJ2-5,CASPLGTYQETQYF,TGTGCCAGCCCCCTAGGGACATACCAAGAGACCCAGTACTTC
.,TRBV4-3,.,TRBJ2-2,CASSQEPGWTGELFF,TGCGCCAGCAGCCAAGAACCGGGGTGGACCGGGGAGCTGTTTTTT
.,TRBV14,TRBD2,TRBJ2-6,CASSPGLAGGSGANVLTF,TGTGCCAGCAGCCCCGGACTAGCGGGGGGATCTGGGGCCAACGTCCTGACTTTC
.,TRBV11-2,TRBD1,TRBJ1-1,CASSPRTGKGTEAFF,TGTGCCAGCAGCCCGCGGACAGGGAAGGGCACTGAAGCTTTCTTT
.,TRBV18,TRBD1,TRBJ1-5,CASSGDRTIGGHQPQHF,TGTGCCAGCTCAGGGGACCGTACAATAGGGGGCCATCAGCCCCAGCATTTT